The entry below gives a single T cell receptor beta chain sequence along with its context. Antigen: not known. The entry originates in a study of T cell responses to AZD1222 COVID-19 vaccine. About the study: Both about-4-week and about-12-week second-dose recipients were combined. Study outcomes and limitations: At baseline, just five to seven AZD1222 recipients tested seropositive. The study found vaccine-associated CD4 TCRs spanning spike, dominant at 160-218 and 743-854. Repertoire sampling occurred only after the peak T cell response.

TCRdb's copy holds only in-frame clones and misses some; the assay was immunoSEQ multiplex PCR. The table lists about 59,000 clones, 65% to 85% of them singletons. V lost 7 bases, J lost 0 bases, and 3 bases lay in between. This CDR3 is built from 11 residues. Germline V gene sequence: CDR1 SNHLY, CDR2 FYNNEI. The chain has TRBV2 and TRBJ1-1, with D unclear. This TCR derives from an adult in good health. The material sequenced was peripheral blood, taken on day 0 of AZD1222 vaccination. CDR3 residues: CASTLNTEAFF. For the CDR3, the DNA is TGTGCCAGCACACTGAACACTGAAGCTTTCTTT.